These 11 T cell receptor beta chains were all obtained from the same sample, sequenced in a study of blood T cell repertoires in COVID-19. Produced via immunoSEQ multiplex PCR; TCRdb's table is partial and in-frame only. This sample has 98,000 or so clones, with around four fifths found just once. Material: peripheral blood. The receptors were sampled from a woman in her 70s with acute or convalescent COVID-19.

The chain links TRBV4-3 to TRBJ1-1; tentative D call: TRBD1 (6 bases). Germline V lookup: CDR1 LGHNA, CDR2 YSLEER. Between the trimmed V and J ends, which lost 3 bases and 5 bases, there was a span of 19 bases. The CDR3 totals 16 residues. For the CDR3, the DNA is TGCGCCAGCAGCCAGAGAGGGCAGGGGCTGATAACTGAAGCTTTCTTT. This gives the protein CASSQRGQGLITEAFF.

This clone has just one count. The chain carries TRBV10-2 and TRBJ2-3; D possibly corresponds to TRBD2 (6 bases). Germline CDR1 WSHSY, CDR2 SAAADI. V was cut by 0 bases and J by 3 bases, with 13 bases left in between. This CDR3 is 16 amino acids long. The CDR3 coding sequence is TGCGCCAGCAGTGAGTCCGGAGGGGTAGGAACAGATACGCAGTATTTT. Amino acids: CASSESGGVGTDTQYF.

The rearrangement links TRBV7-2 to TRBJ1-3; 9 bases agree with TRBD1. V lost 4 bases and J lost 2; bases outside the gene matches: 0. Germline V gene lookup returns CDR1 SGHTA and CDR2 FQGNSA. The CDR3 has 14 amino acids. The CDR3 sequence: CASSWTGAGNTIYF. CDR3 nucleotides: TGTGCCAGCAGCTGGACAGGGGCTGGAAACACCATATATTTT.

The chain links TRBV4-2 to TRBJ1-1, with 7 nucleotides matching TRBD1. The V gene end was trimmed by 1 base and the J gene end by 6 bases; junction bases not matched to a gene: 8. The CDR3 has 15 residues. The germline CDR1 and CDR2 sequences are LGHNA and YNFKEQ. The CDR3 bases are TGTGCCAGCAGCCAAGTCACAACAGGGGACTCTGAAGCTTTCTTT. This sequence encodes CASSQVTTGDSEAFF.

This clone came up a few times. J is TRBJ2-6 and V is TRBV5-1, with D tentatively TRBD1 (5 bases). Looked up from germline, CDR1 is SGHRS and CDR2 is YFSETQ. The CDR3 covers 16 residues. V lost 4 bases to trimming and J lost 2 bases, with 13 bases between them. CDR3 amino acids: CASSGTTVTGANVLTF. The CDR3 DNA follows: TGCGCCAGCAGCGGAACGACAGTGACTGGGGCCAACGTCCTGACTTTC.

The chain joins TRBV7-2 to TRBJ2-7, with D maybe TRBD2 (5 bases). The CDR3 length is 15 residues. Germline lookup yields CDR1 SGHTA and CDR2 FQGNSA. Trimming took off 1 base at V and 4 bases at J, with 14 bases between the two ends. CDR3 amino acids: CASSLEAGQRYEQYV. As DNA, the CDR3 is TGTGCCAGCAGCTTAGAGGCGGGCCAAAGGTACGAGCAGTACGTC.

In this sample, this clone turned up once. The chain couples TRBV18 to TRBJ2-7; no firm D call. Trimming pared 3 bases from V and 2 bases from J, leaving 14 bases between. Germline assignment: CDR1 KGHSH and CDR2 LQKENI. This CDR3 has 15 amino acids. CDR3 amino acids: CASSPGGGQPYEQYF. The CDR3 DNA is TGTGCCAGCTCACCCGGTGGTGGGCAGCCCTACGAGCAGTACTTC.

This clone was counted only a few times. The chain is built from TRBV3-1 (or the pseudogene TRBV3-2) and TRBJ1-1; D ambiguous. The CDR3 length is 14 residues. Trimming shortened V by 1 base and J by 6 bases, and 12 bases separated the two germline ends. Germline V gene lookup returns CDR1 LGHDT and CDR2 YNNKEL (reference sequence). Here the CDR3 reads CASSQAAAGSEAFF. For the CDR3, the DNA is TGTGCCAGCAGCCAAGCCGCGGCCGGTTCTGAAGCTTTCTTT.

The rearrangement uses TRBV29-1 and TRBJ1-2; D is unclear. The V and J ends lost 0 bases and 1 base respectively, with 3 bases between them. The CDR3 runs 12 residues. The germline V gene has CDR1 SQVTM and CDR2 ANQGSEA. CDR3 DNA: TGCAGCGTTGAAGACGTTAACTATGGCTACACCTTC. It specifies CSVEDVNYGYTF.

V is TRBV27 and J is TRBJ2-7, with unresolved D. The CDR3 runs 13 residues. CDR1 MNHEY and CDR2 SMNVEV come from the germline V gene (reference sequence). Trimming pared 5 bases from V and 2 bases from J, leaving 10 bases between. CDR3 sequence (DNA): TGTGCCAGCAGTGAACACGACACCTACGAGCAGTACTTC. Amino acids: CASSEHDTYEQYF.

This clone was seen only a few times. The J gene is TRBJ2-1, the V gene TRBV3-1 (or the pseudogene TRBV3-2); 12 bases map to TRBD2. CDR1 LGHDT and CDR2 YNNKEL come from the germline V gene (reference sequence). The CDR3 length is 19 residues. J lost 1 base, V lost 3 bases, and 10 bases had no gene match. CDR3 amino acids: CASSHLLAGGHGSYNEQFF. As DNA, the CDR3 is TGTGCCAGCAGCCACTTACTAGCGGGGGGCCACGGATCCTACAATGAGCAGTTCTTC.